This T cell receptor beta chain is drawn from a study of blood T cell repertoires in COVID-19. Study context: The study drew acute and convalescent COVID-19 samples from the United States, Italy and Spain. T cells, B-cell-depleted T cells, or PBMCs provided the cDNA or gDNA that served as material.

TCRdb keeps only in-frame clones here, not all; method: immunoSEQ multiplex PCR. The profile shows around 100,000 clones, 75% to 90% of them singletons. Germline-derived CDR1 and CDR2 are LNHNV and YYDKDF (reference sequence). Trimming took off 3 bases at V and 2 bases at J, with 14 bases between the two ends. This CDR3 is built from 15 residues. The sequence was collected from a woman aged 50 to 60 with COVID-19, enrolled during active disease. The rearrangement links TRBV15 to TRBJ2-7, with TRBD1 as a possible D gene (6 bases). The specimen sequenced was peripheral blood. In DNA form, the CDR3 reads TGTGCCACCAGCAGGGACCCGGGACACACCTACGAGCAGTACTTC. This translates into CATSRDPGHTYEQYF.